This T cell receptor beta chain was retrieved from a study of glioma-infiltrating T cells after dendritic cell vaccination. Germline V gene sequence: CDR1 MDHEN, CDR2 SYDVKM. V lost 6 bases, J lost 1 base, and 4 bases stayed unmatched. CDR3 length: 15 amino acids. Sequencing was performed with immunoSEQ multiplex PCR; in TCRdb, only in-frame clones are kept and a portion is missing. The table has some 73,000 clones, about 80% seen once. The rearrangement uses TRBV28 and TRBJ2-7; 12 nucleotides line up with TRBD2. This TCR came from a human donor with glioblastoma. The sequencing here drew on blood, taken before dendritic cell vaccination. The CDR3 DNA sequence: TGTGCCAGCAGGCCTAGCGGGGGGGCGTCCTACGAGCAGTACTTC. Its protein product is CASRPSGGASYEQYF.